The following is a TCR beta chain sequence with its context. No antigen is known for it. CDR1 SGHVS and CDR2 FNYEAQ come from the germline V gene. CDR3 size: 17 residues. Trimming removed 4 bases from V and 0 bases from J, with 17 bases in between. MiXCR, applied by TCRdb to the PCR reads, yields one record per CDR3 protein. The table shows 63,000 or so distinct CDR3 sequences, with around 17% occurring only once. The data are from a study of molecular identifiers for immune sequencing clone quantification. General study points: Effector cells kept over 98% of their molecules in clones above 20 RNA copies, while naive cells kept under 1% there.

The sample taken for sequencing was naive CD8+ T cells from blood, with Jurkat cell RNA spiked in. As for subset: FACS-sorted CD8+CD4-CCR7+CD45RA+ naive T cells. This TCR derives from a human donor in good health. Some libraries in this study had Jurkat cell RNA spiked in. The chain joins TRBV7-6 to TRBJ2-3; D assignment may be TRBD1 or TRBD2 (6 bases each). CDR3 sequence (DNA): TGTGCCAGCAGCTATTTCGCGGGACAAACTAGCACAGATACGCAGTATTTT. Its translation is CASSYFAGQTSTDTQYF.